The clone carrying this T cell receptor beta chain was found many times. V was clipped by 4 bases and J by 2 bases, with 20 bases between them. The CDR3 runs to 17 residues. CDR1 is SGHNT and CDR2 is YENEEA in the germline V gene. Investigators prepared the TCR beta libraries by applying iRepertoire HTBI primers and Arm-PCR of CDR3 regions. A single record per CDR3 protein comes from TCRdb applying MiXCR to the multiplex PCR reads. The data hold fewer than 400,000 distinct CDR3 sequences, with about 20% observed a single time. This sample is drawn from a study of regulatory T cells in long-lasting Graves disease. Study as a whole: With positive TSH receptor antibodies and over 5 years of antithyroid drugs, Graves' disease was considered persistent.

The time point denotes: persistent/refractory GD, antithyroid drugs over 5 years with positive TRAb. Scientists built the TCR library using RNA that was extracted from PBMCs. Sequenced material: peripheral blood mononuclear cells (PBMCs), taken when the disease was refractory, from a patient treated with antithyroid drugs. V is TRBV11-3 and J is TRBJ1-1, with TRBD1 as a possible D gene (6 bases). The receptor comes from a female donor with Graves disease. The CDR3 DNA reads as TGTGCCAGCAGCTCTGACCTTTTAGGGGGGCGAAACACTGAAGCTTTCTTT. It codes for CASSSDLLGGRNTEAFF. Full variable domain (missing parts from reference TRBV11-3 and TRBJ1-1): EAGVVQSPRYKIIEKKQPVAFWCNPISGHNTLYWYLQNLGQGPELLIRYENEEAVDDSQLPKDRFSAERLKGVDSTLKIQPAELGDSAVYLCASSSDLLGGRNTEAFFGQGTRLTVV.